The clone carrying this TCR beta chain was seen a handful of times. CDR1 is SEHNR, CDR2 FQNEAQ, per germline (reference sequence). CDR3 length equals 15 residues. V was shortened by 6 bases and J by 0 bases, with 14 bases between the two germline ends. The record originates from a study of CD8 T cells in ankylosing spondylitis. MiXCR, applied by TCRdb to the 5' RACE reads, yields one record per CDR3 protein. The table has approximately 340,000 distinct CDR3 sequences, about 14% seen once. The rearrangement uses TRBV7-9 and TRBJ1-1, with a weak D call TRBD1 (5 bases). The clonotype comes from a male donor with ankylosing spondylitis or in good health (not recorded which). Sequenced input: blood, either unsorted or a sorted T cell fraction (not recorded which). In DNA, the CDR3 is TGTGCCAGCAGTTGGGGGGGAGATTTGAACACTGAAGCTTTCTTT. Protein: CASSWGGDLNTEAFF.